This T cell receptor (beta chain) stems from a study of T-cell reconstitution after alpha-beta-depleted transplantation in children. CDR1 is GTSNPN and CDR2 is SVGIG in the germline V gene (reference sequence). CDR3 size: 14 residues. With 6 bases clipped from V and 4 bases from J, the junction kept 5 bases outside the gene matches. A TCRbeta library incorporating unique molecular identifiers was prepared. TCRdb ran MiXCR on the PCR reads and lists one entry per CDR3 protein. The sample contains 70,000 to 100,000 distinct CDR3 sequences, 9% to 15% of which appear only once. The gene calls are TRBV30 and TRBJ2-1; 11 nucleotides line up with TRBD2. The input for sequencing was PBMCs from the stem cell graft donor, taken from the stem cell graft. The clonotype was recovered from a human donor who donated a stem cell graft to a child with inherited bone marrow failure. Written as DNA, the CDR3 is TGTGCCTGCCAGGGACTAGCGGTGTACAATGAGCAGTTCTTC. Residues: CACQGLAVYNEQFF.